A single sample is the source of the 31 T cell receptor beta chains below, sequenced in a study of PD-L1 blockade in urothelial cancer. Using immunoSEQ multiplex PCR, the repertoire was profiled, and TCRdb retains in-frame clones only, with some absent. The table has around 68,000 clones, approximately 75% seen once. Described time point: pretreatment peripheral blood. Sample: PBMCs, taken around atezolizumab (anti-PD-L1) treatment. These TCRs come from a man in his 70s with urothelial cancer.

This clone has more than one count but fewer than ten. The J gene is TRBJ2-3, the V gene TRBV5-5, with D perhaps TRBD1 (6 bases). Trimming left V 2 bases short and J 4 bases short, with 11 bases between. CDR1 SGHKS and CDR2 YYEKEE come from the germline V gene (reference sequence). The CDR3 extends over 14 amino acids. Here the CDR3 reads CASSFRQVSDTQYF. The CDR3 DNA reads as TGTGCCAGCAGCTTTAGACAGGTGTCAGATACGCAGTATTTT.

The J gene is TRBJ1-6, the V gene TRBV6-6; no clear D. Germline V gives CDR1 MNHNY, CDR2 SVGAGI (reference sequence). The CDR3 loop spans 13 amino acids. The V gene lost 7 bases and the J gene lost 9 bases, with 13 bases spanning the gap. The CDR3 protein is CASTNSLSSPLHF. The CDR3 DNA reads TGTGCCAGCACGAACAGCCTCAGTTCACCCCTCCACTTT.

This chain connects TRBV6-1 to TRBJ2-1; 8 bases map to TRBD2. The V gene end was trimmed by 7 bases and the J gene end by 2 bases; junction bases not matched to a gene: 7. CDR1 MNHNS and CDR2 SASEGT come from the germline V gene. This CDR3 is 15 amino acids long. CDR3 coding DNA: TGTGCCAGCATTGATCTCGGGAGGGCCTACAATGAGCAGTTCTTC. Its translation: CASIDLGRAYNEQFF.

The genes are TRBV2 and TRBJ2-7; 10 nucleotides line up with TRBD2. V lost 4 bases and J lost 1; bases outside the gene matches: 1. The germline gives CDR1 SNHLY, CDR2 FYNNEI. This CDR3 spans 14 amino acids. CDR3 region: CASSGTSGSYEQYF. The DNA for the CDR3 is TGTGCCAGCAGTGGGACTAGCGGATCCTACGAGCAGTACTTC.

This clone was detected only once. The CDR3 is CASSGGPREQYF. The CDR3 coding sequence is TGTGCCAGCAGCGGGGGCCCTAGAGAGCAGTACTTC. The chain carries TRBV5-6 and TRBJ2-7; maybe TRBD1 (6 bases). The germline gives CDR1 SGHDT, CDR2 YYEEEE. The CDR3 is 12 amino acids. V was trimmed by 4 bases and J by 7 bases, leaving 12 bases between them.

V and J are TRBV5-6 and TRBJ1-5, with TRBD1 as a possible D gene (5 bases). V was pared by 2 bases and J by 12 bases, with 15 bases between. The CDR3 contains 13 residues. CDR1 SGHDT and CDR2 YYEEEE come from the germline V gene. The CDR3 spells CASSFWRGQGQHF. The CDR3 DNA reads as TGTGCCAGCAGCTTCTGGCGTGGGCAGGGCCAGCATTTT.

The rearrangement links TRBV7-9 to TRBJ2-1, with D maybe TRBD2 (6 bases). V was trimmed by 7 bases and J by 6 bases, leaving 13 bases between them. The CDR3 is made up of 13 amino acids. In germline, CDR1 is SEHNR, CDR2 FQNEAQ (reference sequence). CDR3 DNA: TGTGCCAGCACCGGGCAGGGAGGCAATGAGCAGTTCTTC. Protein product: CASTGQGGNEQFF.

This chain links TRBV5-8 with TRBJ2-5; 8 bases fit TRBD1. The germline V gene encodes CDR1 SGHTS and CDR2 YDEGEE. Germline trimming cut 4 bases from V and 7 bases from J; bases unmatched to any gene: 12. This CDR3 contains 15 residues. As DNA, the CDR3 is TGTGCCAGCAGCCTGCAGGGGGCGCGACTGGGGACCCAGTACTTC. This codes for CASSLQGARLGTQYF.

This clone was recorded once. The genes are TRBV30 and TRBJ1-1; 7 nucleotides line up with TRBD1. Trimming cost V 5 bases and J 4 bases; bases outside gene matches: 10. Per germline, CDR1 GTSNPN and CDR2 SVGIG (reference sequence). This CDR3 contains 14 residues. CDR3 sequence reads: CAWDQTGYGTEAFF. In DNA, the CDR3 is TGTGCCTGGGACCAGACAGGGTATGGCACTGAAGCTTTCTTT.

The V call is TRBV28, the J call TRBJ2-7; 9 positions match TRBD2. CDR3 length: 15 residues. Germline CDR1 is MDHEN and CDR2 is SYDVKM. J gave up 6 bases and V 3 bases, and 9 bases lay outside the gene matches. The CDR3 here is CASSFGAGGTTEQYF. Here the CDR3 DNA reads TGTGCCAGCAGTTTTGGGGCGGGAGGGACAACCGAGCAGTACTTC.

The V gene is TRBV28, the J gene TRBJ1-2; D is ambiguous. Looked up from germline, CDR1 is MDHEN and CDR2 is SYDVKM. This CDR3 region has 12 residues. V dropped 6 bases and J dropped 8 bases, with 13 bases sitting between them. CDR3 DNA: TGTGCCAGCAGAACAGTCGCGGGGGGCTACACCTTC. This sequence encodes CASRTVAGGYTF.

The CDR3 sequence: CASSPGLAGANEQFF. Written as DNA, the CDR3 is TGTGCCAGCAGCCCGGGGCTAGCGGGAGCCAATGAGCAGTTCTTC. The chain links TRBV13 to TRBJ2-1; 10 bases align to TRBD2. Germline CDR1 PRHDT, CDR2 FYEKMQ (reference sequence). This CDR3 spans 15 amino acids. J was trimmed by 6 bases and V by 5 bases; bases with no gene match: 7.

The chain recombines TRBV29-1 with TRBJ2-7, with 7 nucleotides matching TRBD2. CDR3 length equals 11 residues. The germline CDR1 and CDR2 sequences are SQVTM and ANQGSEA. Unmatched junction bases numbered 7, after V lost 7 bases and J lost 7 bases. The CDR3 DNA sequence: TGCAGCGGGGAGTTGGGAGGGGAGCAGTACTTC. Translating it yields CSGELGGEQYF.

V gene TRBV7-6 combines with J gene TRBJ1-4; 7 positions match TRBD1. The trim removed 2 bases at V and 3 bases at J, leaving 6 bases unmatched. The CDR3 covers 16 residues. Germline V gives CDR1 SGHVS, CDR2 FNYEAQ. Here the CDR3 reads CASSLRDGTANEKLFF. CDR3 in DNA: TGTGCCAGCAGCTTAAGGGACGGGACAGCTAATGAAAAACTGTTTTTT.

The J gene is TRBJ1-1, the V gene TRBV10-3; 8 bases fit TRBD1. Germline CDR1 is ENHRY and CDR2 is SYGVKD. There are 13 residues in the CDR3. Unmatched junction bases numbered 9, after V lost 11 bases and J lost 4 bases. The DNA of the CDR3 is TGTGCCTCCAACAGGGGGAAGGTCACTGAAGCTTTCTTT. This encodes CASNRGKVTEAFF.

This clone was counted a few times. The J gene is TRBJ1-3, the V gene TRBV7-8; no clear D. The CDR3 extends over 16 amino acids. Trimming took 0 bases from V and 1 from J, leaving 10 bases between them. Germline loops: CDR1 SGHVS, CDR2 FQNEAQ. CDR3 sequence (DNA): TGTGCCAGCAGCTTAGCGCTATCCCGGTCTGGAAACACCATATATTTT. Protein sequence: CASSLALSRSGNTIYF.

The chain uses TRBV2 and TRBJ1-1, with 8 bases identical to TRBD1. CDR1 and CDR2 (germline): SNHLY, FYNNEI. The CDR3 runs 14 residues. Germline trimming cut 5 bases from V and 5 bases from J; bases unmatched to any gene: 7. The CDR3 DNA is TGTGCCAGCAGTTCACTCACAGGGGGGACTGAAGCTTTCTTT. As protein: CASSSLTGGTEAFF.

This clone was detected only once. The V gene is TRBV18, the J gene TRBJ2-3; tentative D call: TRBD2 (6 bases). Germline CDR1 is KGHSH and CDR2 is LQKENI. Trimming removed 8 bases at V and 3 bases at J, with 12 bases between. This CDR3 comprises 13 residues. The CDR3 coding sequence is TGTGCCAGCGCCGGGAGTGGGACAGATACGCAGTATTTT. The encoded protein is CASAGSGTDTQYF.

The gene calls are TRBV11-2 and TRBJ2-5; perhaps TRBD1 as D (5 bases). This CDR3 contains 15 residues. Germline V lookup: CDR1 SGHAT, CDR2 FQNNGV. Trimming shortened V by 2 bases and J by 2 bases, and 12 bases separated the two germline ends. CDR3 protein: CASSLTTDIQETQYF. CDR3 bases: TGTGCCAGCAGCTTAACGACAGACATACAAGAGACCCAGTACTTC.

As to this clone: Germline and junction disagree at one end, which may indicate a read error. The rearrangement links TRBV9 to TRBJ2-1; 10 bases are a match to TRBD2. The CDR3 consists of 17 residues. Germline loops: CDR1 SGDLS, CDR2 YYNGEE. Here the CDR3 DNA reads TGTGCCAGCAGCCCCTCTGCTGGACTAGCGGACTACAGTGAGCAGTTCTTC. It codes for CASSPSAGLADYSEQFF.

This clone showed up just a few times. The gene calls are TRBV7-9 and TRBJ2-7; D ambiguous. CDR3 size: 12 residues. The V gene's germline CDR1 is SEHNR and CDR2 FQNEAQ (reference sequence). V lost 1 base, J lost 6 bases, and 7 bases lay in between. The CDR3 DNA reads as TGTGCCAGCAGCTTAGAATCCCGCGAGCAGTACTTC. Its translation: CASSLESREQYF.

The CDR3 loop reads CASSGLAIQRESEDTQYF. In DNA form, the CDR3 reads TGTGCCAGCAGCGGCTTAGCCATCCAGCGGGAGTCAGAGGATACGCAGTATTTT. The chain links TRBV7-8 to TRBJ2-3; 8 nucleotides match TRBD2. Germline CDR1 and CDR2: SGHVS and FQNEAQ. J lost 6 bases, V lost 5 bases, and 19 bases had no gene match. The length of the CDR3 is 18 residues.

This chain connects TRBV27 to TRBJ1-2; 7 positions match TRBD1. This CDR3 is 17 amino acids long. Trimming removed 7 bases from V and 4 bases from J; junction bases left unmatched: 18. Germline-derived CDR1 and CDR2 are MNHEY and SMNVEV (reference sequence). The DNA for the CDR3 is TGTGCCAGCAACCCCCTGGGAAAAGACAGGGCTCCCTATGGCTACACCTTC. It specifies CASNPLGKDRAPYGYTF.

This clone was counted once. The CDR3 is CASSLAPQGLTGELFF. The CDR3 DNA reads as TGCGCCAGCAGCCTGGCCCCACAGGGCCTCACCGGGGAGCTGTTTTTT. This chain links TRBV5-1 with TRBJ2-2; TRBD1 might be the D (6 bases). Trimming stripped 4 bases from V and 4 bases from J, with 17 bases between. This CDR3 region has 16 residues. The germline V gene has CDR1 SGHRS and CDR2 YFSETQ.

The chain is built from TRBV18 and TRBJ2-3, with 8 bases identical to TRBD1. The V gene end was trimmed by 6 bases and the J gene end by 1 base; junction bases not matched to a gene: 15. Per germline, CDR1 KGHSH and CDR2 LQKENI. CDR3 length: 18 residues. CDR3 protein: CASSPNVVTGVGTDTQYF. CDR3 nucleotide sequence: TGTGCCAGCTCGCCTAACGTGGTGACAGGGGTCGGCACAGATACGCAGTATTTT.

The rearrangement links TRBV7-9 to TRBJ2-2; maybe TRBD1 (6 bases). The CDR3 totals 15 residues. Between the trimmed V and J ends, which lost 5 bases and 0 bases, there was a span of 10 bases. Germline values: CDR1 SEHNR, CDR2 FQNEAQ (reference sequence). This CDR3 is CASSNQGPNTGELFF. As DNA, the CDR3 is TGTGCCAGCAGCAACCAGGGGCCGAACACCGGGGAGCTGTTTTTT.

The CDR3 DNA reads as TGTGCCAGCAGTCGGGACAGTAACTATGGCTACACCTTC. As protein: CASSRDSNYGYTF. This chain connects TRBV6-6 to TRBJ1-2; 7 bases fit TRBD1. The CDR3 spans 13 residues. The V and J ends lost 5 bases and 1 base, in that order; junction bases with no gene match: 1. The germline CDR1 and CDR2 sequences are MNHNY and SVGAGI (reference sequence).

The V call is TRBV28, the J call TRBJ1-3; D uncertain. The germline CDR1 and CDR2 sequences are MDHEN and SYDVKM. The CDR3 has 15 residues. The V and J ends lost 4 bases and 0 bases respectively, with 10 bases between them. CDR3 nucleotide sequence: TGTGCCAGCAGTTCAGAGGGCAGCTCTGGAAACACCATATATTTT. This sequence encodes CASSSEGSSGNTIYF.

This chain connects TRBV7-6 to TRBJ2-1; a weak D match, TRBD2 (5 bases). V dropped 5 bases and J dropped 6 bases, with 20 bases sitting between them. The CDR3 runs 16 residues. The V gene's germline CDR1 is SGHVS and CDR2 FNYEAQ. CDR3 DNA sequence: TGTGCCAGCAGCCATAGGGTCTCGGCCCGGGGCAATGAGCAGTTCTTC. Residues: CASSHRVSARGNEQFF.

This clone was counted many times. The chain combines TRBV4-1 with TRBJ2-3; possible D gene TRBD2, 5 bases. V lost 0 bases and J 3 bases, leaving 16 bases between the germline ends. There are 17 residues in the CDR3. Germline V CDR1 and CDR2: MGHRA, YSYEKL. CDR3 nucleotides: TGCGCCAGCAGCCAAGACCCGGCGAAGCGGAGAACAGATACGCAGTATTTT. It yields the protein CASSQDPAKRRTDTQYF.

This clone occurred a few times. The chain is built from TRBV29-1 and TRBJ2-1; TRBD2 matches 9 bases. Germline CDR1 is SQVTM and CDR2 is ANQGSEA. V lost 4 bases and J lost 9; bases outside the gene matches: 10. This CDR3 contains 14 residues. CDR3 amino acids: CSVGIGTSRGEQFF. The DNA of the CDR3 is TGCAGCGTTGGTATCGGGACTAGCAGGGGTGAGCAGTTCTTC.